This T cell receptor beta chain was recovered during a study of T-cell memory formation after mild COVID-19. TCR alpha and TCR beta cDNA libraries carrying sample barcodes and UMIs were produced by 5'RACE using constant-segment primers. TCRdb re-called the 5' RACE reads through MiXCR, storing one row per CDR3 protein. The sample includes 470,000 or so distinct CDR3 sequences, 25% of them seen just once. Whole-study findings and limits: Clonal second-wave expansions that peaked on day 37 had unconfirmed SARS-CoV-2 specificity. CD4/CD8 balance held among clones contracting day 15 to 85, and later expanders leaned CD4+.

This clonotype was counted between two and nine times. Its matching antigen is unknown. CDR3 length: 15 residues. Trimming cost V 4 bases and J 3 bases; bases outside gene matches: 7. The germline V gene has CDR1 SGHRS and CDR2 YFSETQ. This TCR derives from an adult woman who had mild COVID-19 (a few samples of this study predate the infection). Cell type and time point are not known. This sequence joins TRBV5-1 and TRBJ2-7, with 10 bases fitting TRBD2. The sequenced sample consisted of PBMCs or a T cell subset sorted from them (not recorded which). The CDR3 DNA follows: TGCGCCAGCAGCCCGGGAACTAGCGGGGTCTACGAGCAGTACTTC. It translates to CASSPGTSGVYEQYF.